The 20 T cell receptor beta chains in this list originate from one sample, sequenced in a study of blood T cell repertoires in COVID-19. The data were produced by immunoSEQ multiplex PCR, yet TCRdb's version contains in-frame clones alone and is incomplete. The sample shows roughly 210,000 clones, roughly 87% of them seen only once. Source material: PBMCs or T cells enriched from blood (not recorded which). Receptors were obtained from a man aged 25-45 years in a cohort exposed to, infected with or recovered from COVID-19 (not recorded which).

This chain links TRBV29-1 with TRBJ2-3; 11 bases line up with TRBD2. The germline V gene has CDR1 SQVTM and CDR2 ANQGSEA. Trimming took 4 bases from V and 2 from J; bases not matched to a gene: 20. CDR3 length: 20 amino acids. The CDR3 DNA reads TGCAGCGTTGGCTTTGGGCAGACGACTAGCGGGAAAATCTCCACAGATACGCAGTATTTT. Amino acid sequence: CSVGFGQTTSGKISTDTQYF.

The rearrangement uses TRBV27 and TRBJ2-2; 7 nucleotides match TRBD2. The CDR3 runs 16 residues. Trimming cost V 3 bases and J 1 base; bases outside gene matches: 5. CDR1 MNHEY and CDR2 SMNVEV come from the germline V gene (reference sequence). The CDR3 is CASSLAGVRNTGELFF. CDR3 DNA sequence: TGTGCCAGCAGTTTGGCGGGGGTAAGGAACACCGGGGAGCTGTTTTTT.

V gene TRBV7-9 combines with J gene TRBJ2-2; weak D call: TRBD1 (5 bases). The length of the CDR3 is 13 residues. The V end was cut by 8 bases, the J end by 4 bases, with 11 bases between. CDR1 and CDR2 from the germline V gene are SEHNR and FQNEAQ (reference sequence). The CDR3 DNA reads as TGTGCCAGCGGTGGGGCGCCCACCGGGGAGCTGTTTTTT. Encoded protein: CASGGAPTGELFF.

This clone has only a few counts. The chain carries TRBV2 and TRBJ2-1; D may be TRBD1 (5 bases). Per germline, CDR1 SNHLY and CDR2 FYNNEI. Trimming left V 7 bases short and J 8 bases short, with 15 bases between. CDR3 size: 13 residues. CDR3 sequence: CASIPSRVDEQFF. As DNA, the CDR3 is TGTGCCAGCATCCCCAGCAGGGTCGATGAGCAGTTCTTC.

This clone has only one observation. V usage is TRBV11-2 and J usage is TRBJ1-1; possible D gene TRBD1, 6 bases. Germline lookup yields CDR1 SGHAT and CDR2 FQNNGV. V lost 2 bases and J lost 8, with 18 bases in between. The CDR3 consists of 15 residues. CDR3 residues: CASSLTHPTGREAFF. The CDR3 DNA reads TGTGCCAGCAGCTTAACGCATCCGACAGGTCGGGAAGCTTTCTTT.

As to this clone: This CDR3 is also generated by other DNA sequences in the sample. This sequence joins TRBV28 and TRBJ2-1; D might be TRBD1 (5 bases). CDR1 is MDHEN and CDR2 is SYDVKM in the germline V gene. The V gene lost 1 base and the J gene lost 5 bases, with 12 bases spanning the gap. This CDR3 has 15 amino acids. CDR3 protein: CASSLSGRANNEQFF. The CDR3 DNA sequence: TGTGCCAGCAGTTTATCGGGCAGGGCTAACAATGAGCAGTTCTTC.

The DNA for the CDR3 is TGTGCCAGCAGTTTATTCACCGGGACCTACGAGCAGTACTTC. This encodes CASSLFTGTYEQYF. This chain uses TRBV28 with TRBJ2-7; D may be TRBD2 (5 bases). The CDR3 spans 14 residues. The V gene's germline CDR1 is MDHEN and CDR2 SYDVKM. Trimming cost V 1 base and J 2 bases, with 9 bases left between them.

On this clone: Other nucleotide sequences in the sample specify the same CDR3. The CDR3, as DNA: TGTGCCAGCAGCCGGACTAGCGCGTCCTACGAGCAGTACTTC. It encodes CASSRTSASYEQYF. This chain joins TRBV3-1 (or the pseudogene TRBV3-2) and TRBJ2-7; TRBD2 matches 9 bases. CDR1 is LGHDT and CDR2 is YNNKEL in the germline V gene (reference sequence). Trimming cost V 4 bases and J 1 base; bases outside gene matches: 2. This CDR3 has 14 amino acids.

The chain carries TRBV12-3 or TRBV12-4 and TRBJ2-1; 7 bases map to TRBD1. Trimming removed 7 bases from V and 6 bases from J; junction bases left unmatched: 6. The CDR3 covers 13 residues. CDR3 in DNA: TGTGCCAGCAACATGAGGGGGCCCAATGAGCAGTTCTTC. It specifies CASNMRGPNEQFF.

V gene TRBV7-2 combines with J gene TRBJ2-1; 7 bases agree with TRBD2. CDR3 length equals 15 residues. The J segment lost 5 bases and the V segment lost 3 bases, leaving 7 bases of the junction unmatched. The germline V gene has CDR1 SGHTA and CDR2 FQGNSA. CDR3 nucleotide sequence: TGTGCCAGCAGCTTTTTTCTAGCGGAAAACAATGAGCAGTTCTTC. This encodes CASSFFLAENNEQFF.

The chain carries TRBV4-2 and TRBJ2-7; D may be TRBD1 (7 bases). Germline values: CDR1 LGHNA, CDR2 YNFKEQ. The germline V and J ends were trimmed by 5 bases and 5 bases, with 16 bases remaining between them. CDR3 length equals 14 residues. CDR3 nucleotides: TGTGCCAGCAGCACGACAGGGAGGTCGGACGAGCAGTACTTC. Protein sequence: CASSTTGRSDEQYF.

This rearrangement joins TRBV28 to TRBJ2-7; 8 nucleotides line up with TRBD1. The V gene end was trimmed by 4 bases and the J gene end by 5 bases; junction bases not matched to a gene: 13. The CDR3 totals 16 residues. CDR1 and CDR2 from the germline V gene are MDHEN and SYDVKM. The DNA of the CDR3 is TGTGCCAGCAGTTCGCCGGAAGGACAGGGATACCACGAGCAGTACTTC. This translates into CASSSPEGQGYHEQYF.

The chain uses TRBV15 and TRBJ1-3; 8 bases agree with TRBD1. The CDR3 totals 18 residues. V was pared by 5 bases and J by 3 bases, with 15 bases of the junction left unmatched. Germline V CDR1 and CDR2: LNHNV, YYDKDF (reference sequence). The CDR3 region has the DNA TGTGCCACCAGCGGTCCGGGACAGGCTTTTGTAGATGGAAACACCATATATTTT. As protein: CATSGPGQAFVDGNTIYF.

The rearrangement links TRBV11-2 to TRBJ2-5, with TRBD2 matching 7 bases. The J segment lost 2 bases and the V segment lost 5 bases, leaving 8 bases of the junction unmatched. The CDR3 sequence is 15 residues long. Germline lookup yields CDR1 SGHAT and CDR2 FQNNGV. CDR3 nucleotide sequence: TGTGCCAGCAGCATCACCCTAGCGGAACAAGAGACCCAGTACTTC. Protein product: CASSITLAEQETQYF. Complete variable domain (other parts from reference TRBV11-2 and TRBJ2-5): EAGVAQSPRYKIIEKRQSVAFWCNPISGHATLYWYQQILGQGPKLLIQFQNNGVVDDSQLPKDRFSAERLKGVDSTLKIQPAKLEDSAVYLCASSITLAEQETQYFGPGTRLLVL.

The chain is built from TRBV6-5 and TRBJ2-7; 12 bases fit TRBD1. There are 15 residues in the CDR3. From germline, CDR1 is MNHEY and CDR2 SVGAGI. CDR3 amino acids: CASSYPSRDRGQFCV. CDR3 in DNA: TGTGCCAGCAGTTACCCTTCCCGGGACAGGGGGCAATTTTGTGTC.

This clone was picked up a small number of times. This rearrangement joins TRBV5-1 to TRBJ2-1; a weak D match, TRBD2 (6 bases). CDR3 length equals 17 residues. Per germline, CDR1 SGHRS and CDR2 YFSETQ. With 5 bases removed from V and 0 bases from J, the gap between germline ends came to 18 bases. In DNA form, the CDR3 reads TGCGCCAGCAGTTCGACGGCGGGGCTAAGCTCCTACAATGAGCAGTTCTTC. It yields the protein CASSSTAGLSSYNEQFF.

This clone was counted only a few times. This chain uses TRBV3-1 (or the pseudogene TRBV3-2) with TRBJ2-7; D remains ambiguous. Deletions cut 5 bases from V and 0 bases from J, with 11 bases between. This CDR3 region has 14 residues. The germline V gene encodes CDR1 LGHDT and CDR2 YNNKEL (reference sequence). The CDR3 coding sequence is TGTGCCAGCAGCTATGACATATCCTCCTACGAGCAGTACTTC. Its protein product is CASSYDISSYEQYF.

The chain is built from TRBV11-2 and TRBJ2-2, with 7 bases fitting TRBD2. This CDR3 region has 18 residues. Germline CDR1 and CDR2: SGHAT and FQNNGV. The J segment lost 4 bases and the V segment lost 5 bases, leaving 16 bases of the junction unmatched. The CDR3 loop is CASSPHRLAGFFTGELFF. CDR3 coding DNA: TGTGCCAGCAGCCCTCACCGACTAGCAGGGTTCTTCACCGGGGAGCTGTTTTTT.

CDR3 nucleotide sequence: TGTGCCAGCTCACCGAACAGGGGTGCTTCCTCTGGGGCCAACGTCCTGACTTTC. It codes for CASSPNRGASSGANVLTF. J is TRBJ2-6 and V is TRBV18; 7 nucleotides match TRBD1. V lost 3 bases to trimming and J lost 0 bases; unmatched junction nucleotides: 8. CDR3 length: 18 amino acids. Per germline, CDR1 KGHSH and CDR2 LQKENI.

The rearrangement joins TRBV28 to TRBJ2-7, with 7 bases that match TRBD1. CDR3 length equals 15 residues. Germline V gives CDR1 MDHEN, CDR2 SYDVKM. V dropped 5 bases and J dropped 1; count of bases not matched to a gene: 8. The CDR3 DNA reads TGTGCCAGCAGTAACCGGGACAGCCAATCCTACGAGCAGTACTTC. It specifies CASSNRDSQSYEQYF. Based on the CDR3 plus reference TRBV28 and TRBJ2-7, the full variable domain is DVKVTQSSRYLVKRTGEKVFLECVQDMDHENMFWYRQDPGLGLRLIYFSYDVKMKEKGDIPEGYSVSREKKERFSLILESASTNQTSMYLCASSNRDSQSYEQYFGPGTRLTVT.